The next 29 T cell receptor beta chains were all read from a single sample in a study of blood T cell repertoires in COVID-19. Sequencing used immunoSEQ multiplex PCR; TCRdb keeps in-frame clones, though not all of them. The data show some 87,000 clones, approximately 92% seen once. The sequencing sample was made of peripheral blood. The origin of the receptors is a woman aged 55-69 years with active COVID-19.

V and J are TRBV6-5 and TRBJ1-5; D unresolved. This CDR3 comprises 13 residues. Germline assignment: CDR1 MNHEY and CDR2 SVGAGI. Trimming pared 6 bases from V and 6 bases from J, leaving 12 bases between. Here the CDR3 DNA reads TGTGCCAGCAGACAGATGGCAGTTCAGCCCCAGCATTTT. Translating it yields CASRQMAVQPQHF.

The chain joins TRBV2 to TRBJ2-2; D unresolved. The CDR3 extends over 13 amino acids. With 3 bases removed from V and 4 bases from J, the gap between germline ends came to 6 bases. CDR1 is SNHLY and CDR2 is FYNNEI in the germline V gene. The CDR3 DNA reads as TGTGCCAGCAGTGAGTTCCGCACCGGGGAGCTGTTTTTT. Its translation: CASSEFRTGELFF.

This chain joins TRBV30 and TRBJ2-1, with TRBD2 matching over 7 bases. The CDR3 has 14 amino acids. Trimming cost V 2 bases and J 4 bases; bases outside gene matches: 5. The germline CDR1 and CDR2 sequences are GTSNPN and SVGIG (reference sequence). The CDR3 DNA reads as TGTGCCTGGAGTCCGGGACTACCGTACAATGAGCAGTTCTTC. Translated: CAWSPGLPYNEQFF.

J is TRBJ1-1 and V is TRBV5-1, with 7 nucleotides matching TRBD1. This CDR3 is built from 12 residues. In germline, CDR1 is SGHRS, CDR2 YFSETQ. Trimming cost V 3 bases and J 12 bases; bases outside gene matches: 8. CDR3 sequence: CASSYTGDKSFF. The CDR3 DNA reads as TGCGCCAGCAGCTATACAGGGGATAAGTCTTTCTTT.

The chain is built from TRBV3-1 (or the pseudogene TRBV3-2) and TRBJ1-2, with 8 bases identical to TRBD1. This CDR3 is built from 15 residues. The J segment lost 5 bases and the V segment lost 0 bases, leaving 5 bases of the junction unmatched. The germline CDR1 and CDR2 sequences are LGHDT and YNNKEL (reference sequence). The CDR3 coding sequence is TGTGCCAGCAGCCAAGATGGACAGGGTTGGTATGGCTACACCTTC. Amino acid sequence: CASSQDGQGWYGYTF.

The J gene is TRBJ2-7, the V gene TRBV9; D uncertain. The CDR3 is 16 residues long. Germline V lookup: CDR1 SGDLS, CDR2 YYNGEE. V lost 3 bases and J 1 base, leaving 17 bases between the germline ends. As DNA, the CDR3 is TGTGCCAGCAGCGAGGCACTGGGCGCCCAATCCTACGAGCAGTACTTC. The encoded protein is CASSEALGAQSYEQYF.

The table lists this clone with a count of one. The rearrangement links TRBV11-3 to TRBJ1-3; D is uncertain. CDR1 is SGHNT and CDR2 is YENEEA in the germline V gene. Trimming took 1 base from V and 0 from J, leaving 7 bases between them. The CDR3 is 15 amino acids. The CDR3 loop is CASSLGGDSGNTIYF. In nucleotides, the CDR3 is TGTGCCAGCAGCTTAGGCGGGGACTCTGGAAACACCATATATTTT.

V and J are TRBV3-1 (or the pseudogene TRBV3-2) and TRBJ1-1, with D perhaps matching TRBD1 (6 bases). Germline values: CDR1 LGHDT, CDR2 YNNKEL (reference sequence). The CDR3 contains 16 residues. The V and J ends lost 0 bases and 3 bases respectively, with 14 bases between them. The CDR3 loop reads CASSQDRPGVDTEAFF. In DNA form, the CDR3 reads TGTGCCAGCAGCCAAGATCGGCCAGGGGTGGACACTGAAGCTTTCTTT.

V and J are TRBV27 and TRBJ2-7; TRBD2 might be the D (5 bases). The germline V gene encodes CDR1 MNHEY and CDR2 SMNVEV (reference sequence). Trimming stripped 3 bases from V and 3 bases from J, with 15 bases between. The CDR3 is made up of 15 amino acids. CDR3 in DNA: TGTGCCAGCAGTTTCCGCCGCTCGGACTTCTACGAGCAGTACTTC. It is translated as CASSFRRSDFYEQYF.

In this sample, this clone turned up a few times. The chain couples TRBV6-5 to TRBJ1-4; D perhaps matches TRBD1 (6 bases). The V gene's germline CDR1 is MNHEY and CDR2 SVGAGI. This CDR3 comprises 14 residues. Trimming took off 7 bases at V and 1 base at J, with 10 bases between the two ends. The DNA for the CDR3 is TGTGCCAGCATCCCACAGGGAACTAATGAAAAACTGTTTTTT. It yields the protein CASIPQGTNEKLFF.

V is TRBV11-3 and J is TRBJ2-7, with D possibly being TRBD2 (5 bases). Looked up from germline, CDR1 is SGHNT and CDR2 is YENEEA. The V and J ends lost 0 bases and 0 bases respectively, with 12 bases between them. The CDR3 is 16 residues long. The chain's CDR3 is CASSLEYEGHSYEQYF. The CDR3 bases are TGTGCCAGCAGCTTAGAATACGAGGGCCACTCCTACGAGCAGTACTTC.

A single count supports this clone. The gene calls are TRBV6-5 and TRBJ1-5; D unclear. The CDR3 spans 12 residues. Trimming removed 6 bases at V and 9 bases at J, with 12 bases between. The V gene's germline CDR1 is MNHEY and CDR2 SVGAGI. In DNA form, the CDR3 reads TGTGCCAGCAGACCCGAGTTCGGGCCCCAGCATTTT. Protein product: CASRPEFGPQHF.

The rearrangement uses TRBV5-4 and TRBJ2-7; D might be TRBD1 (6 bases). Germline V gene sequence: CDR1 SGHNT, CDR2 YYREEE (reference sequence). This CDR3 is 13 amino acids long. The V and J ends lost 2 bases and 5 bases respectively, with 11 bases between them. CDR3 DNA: TGTGCCAGCAGCTTACAGGGTGGTAACGAGCAGTACTTC. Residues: CASSLQGGNEQYF.

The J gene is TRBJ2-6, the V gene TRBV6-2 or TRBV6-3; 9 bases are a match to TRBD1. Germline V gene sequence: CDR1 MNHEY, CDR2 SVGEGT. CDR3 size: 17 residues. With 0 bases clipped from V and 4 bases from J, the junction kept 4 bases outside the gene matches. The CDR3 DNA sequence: TGTGCCAGCAGTTACTCCGGGACAGGGACCGGGGCCAACGTCCTGACTTTC. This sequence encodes CASSYSGTGTGANVLTF.

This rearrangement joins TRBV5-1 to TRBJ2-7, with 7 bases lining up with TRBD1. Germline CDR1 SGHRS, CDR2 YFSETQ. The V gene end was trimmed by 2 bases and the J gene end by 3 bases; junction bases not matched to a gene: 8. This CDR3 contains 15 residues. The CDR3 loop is CASSFGPGQHYEQYF. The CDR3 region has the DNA TGCGCCAGCAGCTTTGGCCCGGGACAGCACTACGAGCAGTACTTC.

CDR3 sequence reads: CAISARDSSYEQYF. The CDR3 DNA reads as TGTGCCATCAGTGCCCGAGACAGCTCCTACGAGCAGTACTTC. V and J are TRBV10-3 and TRBJ2-7, with D possibly TRBD1 on 5 matching bases. Germline V gives CDR1 ENHRY, CDR2 SYGVKD. The CDR3 loop spans 14 amino acids. The V end lost 4 bases, the J end lost 0 bases, and 10 bases lay between the germline ends.

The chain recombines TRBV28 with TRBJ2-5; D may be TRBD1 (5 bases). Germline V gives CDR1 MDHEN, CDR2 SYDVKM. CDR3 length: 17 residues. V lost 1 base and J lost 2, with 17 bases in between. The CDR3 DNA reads TGTGCCAGCAGTTTATTTCAGCAGGGTCAAGGACAAGAGACCCAGTACTTC. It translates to CASSLFQQGQGQETQYF.

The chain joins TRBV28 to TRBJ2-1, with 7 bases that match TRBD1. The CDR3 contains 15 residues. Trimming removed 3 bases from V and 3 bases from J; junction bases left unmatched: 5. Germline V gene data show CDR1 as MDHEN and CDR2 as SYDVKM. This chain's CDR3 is CASSLKQGDYNEQFF. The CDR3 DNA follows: TGTGCCAGCAGTTTGAAGCAGGGGGACTACAATGAGCAGTTCTTC. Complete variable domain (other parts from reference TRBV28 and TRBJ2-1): DVKVTQSSRYLVKRTGEKVFLECVQDMDHENMFWYRQDPGLGLRLIYFSYDVKMKEKGDIPEGYSVSREKKERFSLILESASTNQTSMYLCASSLKQGDYNEQFFGPGTRLTVL.

CDR3 sequence (DNA): TGTGCCAGCAGCTCGCCGGGGACAGGGAGATTTGAACTAAAAGAGACCCAGTACTTC. Encoded protein: CASSSPGTGRFELKETQYF. The chain uses TRBV7-2 and TRBJ2-5, with 9 bases fitting TRBD1. V lost 4 bases and J lost 3; bases outside the gene matches: 18. CDR3 size: 19 residues. The germline CDR1 and CDR2 sequences are SGHTA and FQGNSA.

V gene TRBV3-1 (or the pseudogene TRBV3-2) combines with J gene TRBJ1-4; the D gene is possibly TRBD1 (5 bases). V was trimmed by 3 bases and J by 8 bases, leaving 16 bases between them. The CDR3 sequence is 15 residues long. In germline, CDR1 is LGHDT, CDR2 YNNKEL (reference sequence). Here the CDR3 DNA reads TGTGCCAGCAGCCACCGCTGGGGGGGAGGGGAAAAACTGTTTTTT. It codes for CASSHRWGGGEKLFF.

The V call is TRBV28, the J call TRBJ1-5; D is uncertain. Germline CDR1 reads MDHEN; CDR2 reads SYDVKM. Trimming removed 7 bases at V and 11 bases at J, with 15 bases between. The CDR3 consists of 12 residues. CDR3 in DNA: TGTGCCAGCACCGGCGGGCCTGTGGCCCAGCATTTT. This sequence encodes CASTGGPVAQHF.

The CDR3 DNA is TGCGCCAGCAGCTTGTCGGTCCAGGTCACTTCGGAGGCTGGCTACACCTTC. As protein: CASSLSVQVTSEAGYTF. The chain links TRBV5-1 to TRBJ1-2; D gene unclear. The germline V and J ends were trimmed by 1 base and 7 bases, with 23 bases remaining between them. This CDR3 is 17 amino acids long. Germline V gene sequence: CDR1 SGHRS, CDR2 YFSETQ.

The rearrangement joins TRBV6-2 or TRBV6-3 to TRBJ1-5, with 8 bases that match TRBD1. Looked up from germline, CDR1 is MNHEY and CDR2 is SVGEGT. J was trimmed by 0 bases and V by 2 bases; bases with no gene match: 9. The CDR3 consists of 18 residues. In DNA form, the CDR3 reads TGTGCCAGCAGTTACACCGGACAGGGACACTATAGCAATCAGCCCCAGCATTTT. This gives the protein CASSYTGQGHYSNQPQHF.

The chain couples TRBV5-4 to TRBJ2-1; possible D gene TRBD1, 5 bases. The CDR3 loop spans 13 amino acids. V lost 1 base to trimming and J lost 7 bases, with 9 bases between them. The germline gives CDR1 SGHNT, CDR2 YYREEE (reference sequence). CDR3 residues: CASSLMGQNEQFF. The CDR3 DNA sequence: TGTGCCAGCAGCTTGATGGGGCAAAATGAGCAGTTCTTC.

CDR3 region: CASSVTSSGGTDTQYF. As DNA, the CDR3 is TGTGCCAGCAGCGTAACATCTAGCGGGGGAACAGATACGCAGTATTTT. The chain recombines TRBV7-9 with TRBJ2-3; 10 bases align to TRBD2. Germline-derived CDR1 and CDR2 are SEHNR and FQNEAQ (reference sequence). Unmatched junction bases numbered 8, after V lost 5 bases and J lost 3 bases. There are 16 residues in the CDR3.

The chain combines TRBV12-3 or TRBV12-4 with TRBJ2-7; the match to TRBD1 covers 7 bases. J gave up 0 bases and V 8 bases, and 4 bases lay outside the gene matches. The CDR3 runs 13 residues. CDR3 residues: CASGQVLSYEQYF. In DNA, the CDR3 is TGTGCCAGCGGACAGGTCCTCTCCTACGAGCAGTACTTC.

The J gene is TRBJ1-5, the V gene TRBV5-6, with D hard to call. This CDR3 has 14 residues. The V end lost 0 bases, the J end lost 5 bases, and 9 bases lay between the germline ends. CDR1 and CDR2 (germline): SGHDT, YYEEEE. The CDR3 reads CASSLEAGDQPQHF. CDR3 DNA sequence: TGTGCCAGCAGCTTGGAGGCCGGGGATCAGCCCCAGCATTTT.

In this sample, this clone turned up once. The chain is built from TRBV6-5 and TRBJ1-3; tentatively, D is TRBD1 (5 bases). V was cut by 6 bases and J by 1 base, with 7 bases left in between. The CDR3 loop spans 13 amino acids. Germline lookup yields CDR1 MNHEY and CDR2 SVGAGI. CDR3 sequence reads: CASRGLSGNTIYF. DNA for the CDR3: TGTGCCAGCAGGGGACTGTCTGGAAACACCATATATTTT.

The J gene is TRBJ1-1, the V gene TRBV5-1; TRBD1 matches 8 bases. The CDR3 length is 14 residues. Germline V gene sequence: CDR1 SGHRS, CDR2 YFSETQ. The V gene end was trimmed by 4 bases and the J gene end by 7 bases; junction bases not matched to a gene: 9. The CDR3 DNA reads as TGCGCCAGCAGCCCGGACAGGGAACGAGGTGAAGCTTTCTTT. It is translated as CASSPDRERGEAFF.